This TCR beta chain is from a study of PD-1 blockade in mismatch repair-deficient tumors. Turning to the study itself: Patients had 11 to 13 mismatch repair-deficient cancer types and were previously treated and progressing.

General study findings and limits: Rapid post-treatment expansion, then contraction, generally preceding radiologic response, marked tumor-resident clones.

Clones were sequenced by immunoSEQ multiplex PCR, and TCRdb holds only the in-frame ones, with some missing. The table includes roughly 110,000 clones, around three quarters detected once. A few pembrolizumab responders had their TCRs sequenced. Note on this clone: As yet, its antigen is unknown.

Germline values: CDR1 SGHTA, CDR2 FQGNSA. The CDR3 has 15 residues. V gave up 6 bases and J gave up 10 bases; unmatched junction bases: 9. The material sequenced was peripheral blood, taken 60 weeks after starting pembrolizumab. The chain is built from TRBV7-2 and TRBJ2-1; 13 nucleotides align to TRBD2. The receptor's source is an adult with mismatch repair-deficient cancer. CDR3 sequence reads: CASRSTSGRSGEQFF. DNA for the CDR3: TGTGCCAGCAGGTCGACTAGCGGGAGGTCGGGAGAGCAGTTCTTC.